This T cell receptor (beta chain) was profiled in a study of control samples from healthy donors and cancer patients. Sequencing was performed with immunoSEQ multiplex PCR; in TCRdb, only in-frame clones are kept and a portion is missing. The sample shows some 130,000 clones, less than 95% of them seen only once. Unmatched junction bases numbered 6, after V lost 6 bases and J lost 5 bases. The CDR3 runs to 14 residues. Germline V gene sequence: CDR1 SGHAT, CDR2 FQNNGV. This TCR came from a man aged 25 to 40 in good health. The V gene is TRBV11-2, the J gene TRBJ2-7; 11 positions match TRBD1. Sequencing input: blood. The CDR3 coding sequence is TGTGCCAGCAGGCCGGGACAGGGGGTGCACGAGCAGTACTTC. Protein sequence: CASRPGQGVHEQYF.